This T cell receptor (beta chain) appears in the sequencing data of a study of cytomegalovirus exposure and HLA in healthy donors. Overall study: From donors who were HLA-typed, an early data release held about 85 million unique TCRs. Study-level points and caveats: Previous analysis showed most TCR beta V segments were productive about 90% or about 30% of the time. A missense DCLRE1C variant was associated with V- and J-gene trimming of TCR beta chains in a later analysis, and an independent cohort replicated the association. According to the study, 180 or so TCR beta chains were cytomegalovirus-associated.

Note on this clone: Its antigen is undetermined.

Germline assignment: CDR1 KGHSH and CDR2 LQKENI. Germline trimming cut 3 bases from V and 6 bases from J; bases unmatched to any gene: 10. There are 15 residues in the CDR3. Vbeta (60) and Jbeta (13) primers were used in the PCR. Repertoires were generated with immunoSEQ multiplex PCR, while TCRdb's copy carries only in-frame clones and drops some. The sample shows more than 95,000 clones, around 64% of them seen only once. The rearrangement links TRBV18 to TRBJ1-1, with 7 bases fitting TRBD1. This TCR came from a man in his fifties or sixties in good health and CMV-seronegative. The sequenced sample was PBMCs. The CDR3 DNA sequence: TGTGCCAGCTCACCTCTCGAGGGACAGCTCGCTGAAGCTTTCTTT. Translating it yields CASSPLEGQLAEAFF.